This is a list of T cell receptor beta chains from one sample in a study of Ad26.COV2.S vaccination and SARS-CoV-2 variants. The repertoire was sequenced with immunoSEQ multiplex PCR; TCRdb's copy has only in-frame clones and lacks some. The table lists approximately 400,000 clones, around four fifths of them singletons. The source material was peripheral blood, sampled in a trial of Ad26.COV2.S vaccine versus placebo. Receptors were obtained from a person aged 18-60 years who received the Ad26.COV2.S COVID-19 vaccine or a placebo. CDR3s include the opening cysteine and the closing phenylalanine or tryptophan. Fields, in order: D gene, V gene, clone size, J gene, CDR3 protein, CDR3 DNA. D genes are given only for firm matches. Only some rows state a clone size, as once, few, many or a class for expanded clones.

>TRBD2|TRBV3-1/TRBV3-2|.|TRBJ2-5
CASERGAGGTQYF
TGTGCCAGCGAGCGGGGGGCAGGGGGGACCCAGTACTTC
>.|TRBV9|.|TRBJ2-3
CASSVDRSTDTQYF
TGTGCCAGCAGCGTAGATCGAAGCACAGATACGCAGTATTTT
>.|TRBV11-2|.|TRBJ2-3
CASSLNGGGLDTQYF
TGTGCCAGCAGCTTAAATGGAGGCGGCCTAGATACGCAGTATTTT
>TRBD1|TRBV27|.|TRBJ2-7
CASNRTGIYEQYF
TGTGCCAGCAATAGGACAGGGATCTACGAGCAGTACTTC
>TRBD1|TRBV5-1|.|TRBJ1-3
CASSYWTGDSGNTIYF
TGCGCCAGCAGCTACTGGACAGGGGACAGTGGAAACACCATATATTTT
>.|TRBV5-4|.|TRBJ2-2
CASSLPFERGGELFF
TGTGCCAGCAGCCTTCCCTTCGAAAGGGGCGGGGAGCTGTTTTTT
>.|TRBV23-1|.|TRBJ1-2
CASSQSRTYGYTF
TGCGCCAGCAGTCAATCGCGCACCTATGGCTACACCTTC
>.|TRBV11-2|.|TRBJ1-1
CASSLYREPNTEAFF
TGTGCCAGCAGCTTGTACAGGGAACCGAACACTGAAGCTTTCTTT
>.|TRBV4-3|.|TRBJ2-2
CASSQEGLTGTGELFF
TGCGCCAGCAGCCAAGAAGGGCTCACAGGCACCGGGGAGCTGTTTTTT
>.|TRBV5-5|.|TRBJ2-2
CASSSYPGRQAGELFF
TGTGCCAGCAGCTCCTACCCGGGTCGACAGGCCGGGGAGCTGTTTTTT
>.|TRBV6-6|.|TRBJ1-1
CASSAVGGAFF
TGTGCCAGCAGCGCAGTGGGGGGAGCTTTCTTT
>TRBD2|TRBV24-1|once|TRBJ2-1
CATSEAGLASYNEQFF
TGTGCCACCAGTGAGGCCGGACTAGCCTCCTACAATGAGCAGTTCTTC
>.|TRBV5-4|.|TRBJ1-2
CASRLKGGNNYGYTF
TGTGCCAGCAGGCTGAAAGGGGGTAATAACTATGGCTACACCTTC
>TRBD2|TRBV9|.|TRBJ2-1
CASSWGLAGGGEQFF
TGTGCCAGCAGCTGGGGACTAGCGGGGGGCGGAGAGCAGTTCTTC
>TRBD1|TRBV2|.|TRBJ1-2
CASRPWTGNGYTF
TGTGCCAGCAGGCCTTGGACAGGGAATGGCTACACCTTC
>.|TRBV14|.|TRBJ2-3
CASSSGGPRDTQYF
TGTGCCAGCAGCTCTGGGGGGCCCAGGGATACGCAGTATTTT
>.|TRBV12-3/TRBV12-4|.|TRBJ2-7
CASSSSPYEQYF
TGTGCCAGCAGTTCCTCTCCCTACGAGCAGTACTTC
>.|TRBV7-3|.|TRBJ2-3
CASSLHVNTDTQYF
TGTGCCAGCAGCTTACATGTTAACACAGATACGCAGTATTTT